What follows are 7 T cell receptor beta chains derived from one specimen sequenced in a study of shared clonotypes between healthy human individuals. Clones were sequenced by immunoSEQ multiplex PCR, and TCRdb holds only the in-frame ones, with some missing. The table has 500,000 to 650,000 clones, around three quarters seen once. The sequencing input was PBMCs. Receptor source: a woman in her thirties or forties in good health. Some clones in this sample may be carry-over from other donors' samples.

The chain recombines TRBV4-3 with TRBJ2-7, with 8 bases that match TRBD1. CDR1 is LGHNA and CDR2 is YSLEER in the germline V gene. V dropped 1 base and J dropped 12; count of bases not matched to a gene: 11. CDR3 length: 14 amino acids. The CDR3 is CASSQGIDRGSLYF. CDR3 nucleotides: TGCGCCAGCAGCCAAGGTATTGACAGGGGTTCGCTGTACTTC.

This clone was counted at least ten times. The rearrangement uses TRBV6-6 and TRBJ2-3; D might be TRBD2 (6 bases). V was shortened by 7 bases and J by 4 bases, with 15 bases between the two germline ends. Germline V lookup: CDR1 MNHNY, CDR2 SVGAGI (reference sequence). The CDR3 contains 14 residues. Written as DNA, the CDR3 is TGTGCCAGCACCCTAGCGCTAGGGTCAGATACGCAGTATTTT. Translating it yields CASTLALGSDTQYF.

The V gene is TRBV2, the J gene TRBJ1-1; 9 bases map to TRBD1. CDR3 length equals 16 residues. The V and J ends lost 0 bases and 3 bases, in that order; junction bases with no gene match: 5. From germline, CDR1 is SNHLY and CDR2 FYNNEI. The DNA of the CDR3 is TGTGCCAGCAGTGAAGCGGGACAGGGACTCTACACTGAAGCTTTCTTT. Protein: CASSEAGQGLYTEAFF. Combining the CDR3 with reference TRBV2 and TRBJ1-1 gives the whole variable domain EPEVTQTPSHQVTQMGQEVILRCVPISNHLYFYWYRQILGQKVEFLVSFYNNEISEKSEIFDDQFSVERPDGSNFTLKIRSTKLEDSAMYFCASSEAGQGLYTEAFFGQGTRLTVV.

This sequence joins TRBV11-2 and TRBJ2-5, with TRBD2 identical over 7 bases. Per germline, CDR1 SGHAT and CDR2 FQNNGV. This CDR3 has 17 amino acids. The V gene end was trimmed by 4 bases and the J gene end by 2 bases; junction bases not matched to a gene: 13. Here the CDR3 DNA reads TGTGCCAGCAGCTCGCTGCGCGGGAGCAGGGAACAAGAGACCCAGTACTTC. It encodes CASSSLRGSREQETQYF.

The chain joins TRBV7-2 to TRBJ2-3, with D uncertain. Germline V lookup: CDR1 SGHTA, CDR2 FQGNSA. The V end was cut by 6 bases, the J end by 6 bases, with 13 bases between. The CDR3 has 13 amino acids. The CDR3, as DNA: TGTGCCAGCAGAGTCCCTCTCCTCGATACGCAGTATTTT. Translated, it gives CASRVPLLDTQYF.

J is TRBJ1-2 and V is TRBV27, with a weak D call TRBD1 (5 bases). The V gene lost 6 bases and the J gene lost 0 bases, with 17 bases spanning the gap. CDR3 size: 16 residues. Per the germline V gene, CDR1 is MNHEY and CDR2 is SMNVEV (reference sequence). CDR3 protein: CASSRDSIPTNYGYTF. The DNA for the CDR3 is TGTGCCAGCAGCCGTGACAGCATTCCTACTAACTATGGCTACACCTTC.

The V and J genes are TRBV28 and TRBJ2-7; perhaps TRBD1 as D (7 bases). V was trimmed by 2 bases and J by 0 bases, leaving 20 bases between them. CDR3 size: 18 residues. Per the germline V gene, CDR1 is MDHEN and CDR2 is SYDVKM. The DNA for the CDR3 is TGTGCCAGCAGTTTAATACCGTGGCGGGACAGCTTCTCCTACGAGCAGTACTTC. Translation gives CASSLIPWRDSFSYEQYF. Complete variable domain (other parts from reference TRBV28 and TRBJ2-7): DVKVTQSSRYLVKRTGEKVFLECVQDMDHENMFWYRQDPGLGLRLIYFSYDVKMKEKGDIPEGYSVSREKKERFSLILESASTNQTSMYLCASSLIPWRDSFSYEQYFGPGTRLTVT.